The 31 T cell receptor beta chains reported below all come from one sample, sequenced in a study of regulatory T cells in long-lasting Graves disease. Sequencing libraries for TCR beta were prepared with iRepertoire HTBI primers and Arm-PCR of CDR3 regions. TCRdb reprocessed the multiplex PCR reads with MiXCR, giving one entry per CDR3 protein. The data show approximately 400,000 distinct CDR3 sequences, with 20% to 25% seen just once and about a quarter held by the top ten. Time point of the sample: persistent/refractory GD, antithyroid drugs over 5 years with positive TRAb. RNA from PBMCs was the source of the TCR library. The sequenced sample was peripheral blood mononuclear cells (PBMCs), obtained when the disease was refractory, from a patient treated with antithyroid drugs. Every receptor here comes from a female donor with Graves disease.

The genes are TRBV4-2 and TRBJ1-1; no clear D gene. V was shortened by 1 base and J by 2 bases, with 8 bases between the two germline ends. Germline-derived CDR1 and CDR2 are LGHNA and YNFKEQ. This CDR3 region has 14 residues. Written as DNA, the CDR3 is TGTGCCAGCAGCCAAGGAGGACCAAACACTGAAGCTTTCTTT. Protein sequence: CASSQGGPNTEAFF.

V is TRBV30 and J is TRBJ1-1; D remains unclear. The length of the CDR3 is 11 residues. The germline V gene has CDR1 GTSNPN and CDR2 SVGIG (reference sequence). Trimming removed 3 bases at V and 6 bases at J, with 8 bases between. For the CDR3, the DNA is TGTGCCTGGAGGGAAGGCGCTGAAGCTTTCTTT. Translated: CAWREGAEAFF.

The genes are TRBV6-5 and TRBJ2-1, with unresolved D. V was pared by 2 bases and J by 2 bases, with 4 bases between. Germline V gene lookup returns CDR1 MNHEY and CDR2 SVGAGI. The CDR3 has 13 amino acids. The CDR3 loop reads CASSYLPYNEQFF. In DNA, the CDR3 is TGTGCCAGCAGTTACCTACCCTACAATGAGCAGTTCTTC.

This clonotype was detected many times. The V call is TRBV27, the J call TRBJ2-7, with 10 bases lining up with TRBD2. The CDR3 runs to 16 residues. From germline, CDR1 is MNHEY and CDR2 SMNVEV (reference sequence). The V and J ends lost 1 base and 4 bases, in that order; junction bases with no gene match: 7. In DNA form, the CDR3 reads TGTGCCAGCAGTTTATTAACGGCTAGCGGGAGATACGAGCAGTACTTC. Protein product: CASSLLTASGRYEQYF.

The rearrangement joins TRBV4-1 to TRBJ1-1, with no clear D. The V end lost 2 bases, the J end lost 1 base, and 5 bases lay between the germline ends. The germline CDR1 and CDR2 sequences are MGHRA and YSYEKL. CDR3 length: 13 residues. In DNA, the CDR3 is TGCGCCAGCAGCCAAACGAAGAACACTGAAGCTTTCTTT. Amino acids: CASSQTKNTEAFF.

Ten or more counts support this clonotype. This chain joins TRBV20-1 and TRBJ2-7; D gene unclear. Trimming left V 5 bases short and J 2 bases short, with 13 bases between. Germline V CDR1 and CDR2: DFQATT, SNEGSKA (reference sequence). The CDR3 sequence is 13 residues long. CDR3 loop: CSADTGFTYEQYF. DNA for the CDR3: TGCAGTGCTGACACCGGGTTTACCTACGAGCAGTACTTC.

CDR3 DNA: TGTGCCAGCAGAAAAGGGACAAACCAAGAGACCCAGTACTTC. It yields the protein CASRKGTNQETQYF. The chain joins TRBV7-9 to TRBJ2-5; TRBD1 might be the D (6 bases). Germline-derived CDR1 and CDR2 are SEHNR and FQNEAQ (reference sequence). The CDR3 covers 14 residues. Between the trimmed V and J ends, which lost 6 bases and 0 bases, there was a span of 11 bases.

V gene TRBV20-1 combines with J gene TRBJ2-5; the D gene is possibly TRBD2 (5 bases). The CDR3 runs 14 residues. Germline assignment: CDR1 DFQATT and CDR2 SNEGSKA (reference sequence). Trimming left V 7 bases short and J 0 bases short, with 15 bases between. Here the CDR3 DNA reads TGCAGTGTCGCAAGCGGTTGGTACCAAGAGACCCAGTACTTC. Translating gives CSVASGWYQETQYF.

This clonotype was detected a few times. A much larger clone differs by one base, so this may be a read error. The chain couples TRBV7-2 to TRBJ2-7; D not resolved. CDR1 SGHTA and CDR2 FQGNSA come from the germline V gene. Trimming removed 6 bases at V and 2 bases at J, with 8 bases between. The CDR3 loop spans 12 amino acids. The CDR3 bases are TGTGCCAGCAGTACTCGAACCTACGAGCAGTACTTC. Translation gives CASSTRTYEQYF.

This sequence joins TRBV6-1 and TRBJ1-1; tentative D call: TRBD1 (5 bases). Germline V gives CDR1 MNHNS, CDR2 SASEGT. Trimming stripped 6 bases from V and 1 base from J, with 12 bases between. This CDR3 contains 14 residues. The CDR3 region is CASRIKDTNTEAFF. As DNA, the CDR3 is TGTGCCAGCAGGATCAAGGACACGAACACTGAAGCTTTCTTT.

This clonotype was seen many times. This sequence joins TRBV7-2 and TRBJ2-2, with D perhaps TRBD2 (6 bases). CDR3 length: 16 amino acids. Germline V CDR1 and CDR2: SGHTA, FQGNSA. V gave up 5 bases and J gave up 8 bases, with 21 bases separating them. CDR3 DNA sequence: TGTGCCAGCAGCCGCGGGGTAGGCCTCCAAGGAGGGGAGCTGTTTTTT. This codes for CASSRGVGLQGGELFF.

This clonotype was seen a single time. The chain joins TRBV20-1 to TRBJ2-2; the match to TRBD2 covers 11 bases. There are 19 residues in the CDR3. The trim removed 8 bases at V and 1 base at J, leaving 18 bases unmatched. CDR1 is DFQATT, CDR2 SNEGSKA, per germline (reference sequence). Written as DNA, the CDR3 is TGCAGTTTCCTACGGACCTTTTCCGGGACTAGCGGGAACACCGGGGAGCTGTTTTTT. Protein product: CSFLRTFSGTSGNTGELFF.

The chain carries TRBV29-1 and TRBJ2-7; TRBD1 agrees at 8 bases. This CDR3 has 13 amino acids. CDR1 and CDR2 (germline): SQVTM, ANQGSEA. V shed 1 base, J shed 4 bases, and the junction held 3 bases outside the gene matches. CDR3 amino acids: CSVEGTGLYEQYF. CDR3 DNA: TGCAGCGTTGAAGGGACAGGGTTGTACGAGCAGTACTTC.

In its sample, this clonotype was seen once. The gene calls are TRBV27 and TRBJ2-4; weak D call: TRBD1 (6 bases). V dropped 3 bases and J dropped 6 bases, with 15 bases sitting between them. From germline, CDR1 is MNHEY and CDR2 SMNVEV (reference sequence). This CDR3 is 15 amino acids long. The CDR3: CASSLTGTRSNIQYF. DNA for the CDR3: TGTGCCAGCAGTTTGACCGGGACAAGGTCAAACATTCAGTACTTC.

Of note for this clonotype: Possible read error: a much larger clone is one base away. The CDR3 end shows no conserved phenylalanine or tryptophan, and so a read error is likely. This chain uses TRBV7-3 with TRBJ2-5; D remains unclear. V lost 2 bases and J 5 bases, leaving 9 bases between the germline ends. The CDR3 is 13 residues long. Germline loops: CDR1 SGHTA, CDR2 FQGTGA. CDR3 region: CASSLYAWETQYL. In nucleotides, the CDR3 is TGTGCCAGCAGCTTATATGCCTGGGAGACCCAGTACCTC.

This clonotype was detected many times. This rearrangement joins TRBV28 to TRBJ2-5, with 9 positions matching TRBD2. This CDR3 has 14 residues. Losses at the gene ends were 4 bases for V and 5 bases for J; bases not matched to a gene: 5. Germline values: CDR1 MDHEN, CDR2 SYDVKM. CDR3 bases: TGTGCCAGCAGTTCCCATAGCGGGAGTGAGACCCAGTACTTC. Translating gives CASSSHSGSETQYF.

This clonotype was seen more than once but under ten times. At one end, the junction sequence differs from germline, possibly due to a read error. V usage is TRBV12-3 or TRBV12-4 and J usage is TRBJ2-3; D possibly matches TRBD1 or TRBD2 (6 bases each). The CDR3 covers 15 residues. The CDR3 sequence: CASSLGGSGTDTQYF. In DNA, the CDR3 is TGTGCCAGCAGCTTAGGGGGGAGTGGCACAGATACGCAGTATTTT.

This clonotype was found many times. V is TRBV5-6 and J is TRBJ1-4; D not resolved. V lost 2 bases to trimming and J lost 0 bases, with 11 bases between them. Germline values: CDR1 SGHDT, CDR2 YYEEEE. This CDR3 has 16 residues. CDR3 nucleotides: TGTGCCAGCAGCTTTGGTCCAAGTGCAACTAATGAAAAACTGTTTTTT. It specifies CASSFGPSATNEKLFF.

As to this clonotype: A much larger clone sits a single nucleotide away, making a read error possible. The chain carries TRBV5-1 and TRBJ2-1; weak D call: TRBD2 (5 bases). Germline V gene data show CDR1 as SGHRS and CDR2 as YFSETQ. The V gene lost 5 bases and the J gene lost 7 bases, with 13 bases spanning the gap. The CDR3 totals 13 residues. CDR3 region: CASRTYSVNEQFF. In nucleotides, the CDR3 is TGCGCCAGCAGGACCTATAGCGTAAATGAGCAGTTCTTC.

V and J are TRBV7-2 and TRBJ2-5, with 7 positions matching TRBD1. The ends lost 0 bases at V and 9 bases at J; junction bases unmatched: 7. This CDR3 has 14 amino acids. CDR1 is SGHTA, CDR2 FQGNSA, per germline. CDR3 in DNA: TGTGCCAGCAGCTTAGCCCCGGGACAGACGCCCCAGTACTTC. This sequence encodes CASSLAPGQTPQYF.

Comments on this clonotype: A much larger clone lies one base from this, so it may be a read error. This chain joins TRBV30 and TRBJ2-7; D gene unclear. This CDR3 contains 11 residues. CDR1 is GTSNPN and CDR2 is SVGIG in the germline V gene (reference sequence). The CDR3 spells CAWAVLDERYF. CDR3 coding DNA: TGTGCCTGGGCTGTTTTGGACGAGCGGTACTTC.

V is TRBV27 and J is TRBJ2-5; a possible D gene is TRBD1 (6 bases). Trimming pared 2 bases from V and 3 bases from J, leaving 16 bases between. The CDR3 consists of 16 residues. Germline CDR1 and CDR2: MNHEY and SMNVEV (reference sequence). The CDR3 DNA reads TGTGCCAGCAGTTTAGAATACAGGGTGGGCAAAGAGACCCAGTACTTC. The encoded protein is CASSLEYRVGKETQYF.

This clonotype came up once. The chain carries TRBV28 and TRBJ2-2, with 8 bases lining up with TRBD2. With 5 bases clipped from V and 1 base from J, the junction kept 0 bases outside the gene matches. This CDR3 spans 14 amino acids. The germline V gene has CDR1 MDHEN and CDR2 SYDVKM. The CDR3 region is CASSSGGNTGELFF. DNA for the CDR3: TGTGCCAGCAGTAGCGGGGGGAACACCGGGGAGCTGTTTTTT.

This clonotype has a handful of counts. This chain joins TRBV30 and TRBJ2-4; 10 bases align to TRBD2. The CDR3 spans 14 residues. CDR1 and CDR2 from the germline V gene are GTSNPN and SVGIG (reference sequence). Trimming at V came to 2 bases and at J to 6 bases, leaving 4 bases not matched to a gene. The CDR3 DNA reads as TGTGCCTGGAGTCCGATAGCGGGAGGAAACATTCAGTACTTC. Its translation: CAWSPIAGGNIQYF.

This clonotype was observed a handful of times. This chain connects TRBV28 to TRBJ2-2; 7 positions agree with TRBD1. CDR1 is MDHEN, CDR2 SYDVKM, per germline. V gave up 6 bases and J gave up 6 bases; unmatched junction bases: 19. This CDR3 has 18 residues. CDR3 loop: CASSPHQGVGFVAGELFF. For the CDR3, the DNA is TGTGCCAGCAGCCCTCACCAGGGGGTCGGGTTTGTGGCCGGGGAGCTGTTTTTT.

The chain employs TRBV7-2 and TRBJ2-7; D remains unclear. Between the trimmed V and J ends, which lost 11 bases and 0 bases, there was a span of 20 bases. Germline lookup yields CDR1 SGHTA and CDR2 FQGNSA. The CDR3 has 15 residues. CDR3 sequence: CASCRSSTSSYEQYF. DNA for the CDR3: TGTGCCTCCTGTCGGTCTTCGACCAGCTCCTACGAGCAGTACTTC. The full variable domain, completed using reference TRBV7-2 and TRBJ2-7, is GAGVSQSPSNKVTEKGKDVELRCDPISGHTALYWYRQSLGQGLEFLIYFQGNSAPDKSGLPSDRFSAERTGGSVSTLTIQRTQQEDSAVYLCASCRSSTSSYEQYFGPGTRLTVT.

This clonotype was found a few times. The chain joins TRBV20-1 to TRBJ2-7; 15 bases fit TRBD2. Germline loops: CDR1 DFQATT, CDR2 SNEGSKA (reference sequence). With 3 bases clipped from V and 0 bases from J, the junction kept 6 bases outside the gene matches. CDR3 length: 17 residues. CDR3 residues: CSARGTSGRTSSYEQYF. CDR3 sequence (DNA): TGCAGTGCTAGGGGGACTAGCGGGAGGACAAGCTCCTACGAGCAGTACTTC.

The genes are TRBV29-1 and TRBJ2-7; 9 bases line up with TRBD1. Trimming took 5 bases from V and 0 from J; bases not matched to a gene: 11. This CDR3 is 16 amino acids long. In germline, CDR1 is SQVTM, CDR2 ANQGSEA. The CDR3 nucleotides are TGCAGCGTTTCCCGACCGGGACAGGGTAGCTCCTACGAGCAGTACTTC. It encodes CSVSRPGQGSSYEQYF.

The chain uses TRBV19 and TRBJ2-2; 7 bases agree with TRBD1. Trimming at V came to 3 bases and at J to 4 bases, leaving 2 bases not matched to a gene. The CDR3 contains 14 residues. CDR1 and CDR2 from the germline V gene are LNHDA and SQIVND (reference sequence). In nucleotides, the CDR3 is TGTGCCAGTAGTATTACAGGGGTCACCGGGGAGCTGTTTTTT. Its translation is CASSITGVTGELFF.

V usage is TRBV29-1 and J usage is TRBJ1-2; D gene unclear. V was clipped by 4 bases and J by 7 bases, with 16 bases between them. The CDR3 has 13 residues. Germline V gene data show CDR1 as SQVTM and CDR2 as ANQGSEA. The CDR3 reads CSVAGRFSGGYTF. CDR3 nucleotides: TGCAGCGTTGCGGGGAGGTTTTCGGGTGGCTACACCTTC.

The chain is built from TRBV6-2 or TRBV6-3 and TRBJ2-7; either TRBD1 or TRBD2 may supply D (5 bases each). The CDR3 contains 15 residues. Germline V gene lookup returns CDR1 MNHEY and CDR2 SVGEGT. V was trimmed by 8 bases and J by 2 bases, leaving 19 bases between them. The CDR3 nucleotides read TGTGCCAGCGGCCCTCCGGGACGCATACCCTACGAGCAGTACTTC. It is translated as CASGPPGRIPYEQYF.